This passage covers 17 T cell receptor beta chains from one sample sequenced in a study of Ad26.COV2.S vaccination and SARS-CoV-2 variants. Described treatment: some 20 received Ad26.COV2.S at low or high dose, single or two shots; about five received placebo; per-sample allocation not given. Following the first vaccine or placebo injection, samples were taken on day 63. TCRdb's table, derived via immunoSEQ multiplex PCR, lists solely in-frame clones and lacks some. The table lists 350,000 to 400,000 clones, approximately 86% of them singletons. The sample consisted of peripheral blood, taken in a trial of Ad26.COV2.S vaccine versus placebo. The receptor source for this set is a person aged 18-65 years who received the Ad26.COV2.S COVID-19 vaccine or a placebo.

The chain has TRBV6-1 and TRBJ2-7; TRBD1 is a possible D gene (5 bases). Trimming took off 2 bases at V and 1 base at J, with 18 bases between the two ends. The CDR3 contains 17 residues. The germline CDR1 and CDR2 sequences are MNHNS and SASEGT. As DNA, the CDR3 is TGTGCCAGCAGTGAACACTTTAGAACAGGCGATTCCTACGAGCAGTACTTC. Translated, it gives CASSEHFRTGDSYEQYF.

The chain uses TRBV29-1 and TRBJ1-1, with TRBD1 as a possible D gene (5 bases). This CDR3 region has 11 residues. CDR1 and CDR2 (germline): SQVTM, ANQGSEA. V gave up 4 bases and J gave up 11 bases, with 14 bases separating them. CDR3 residues: CSVAMGGEAFF. The CDR3 DNA reads TGCAGCGTTGCCATGGGGGGTGAGGCTTTCTTT. Based on the CDR3 plus reference TRBV29-1 and TRBJ1-1, the full variable domain is SAVISQKPSRDICQRGTSLTIQCQVDSQVTMMFWYRQQPGQSLTLIATANQGSEATYESGFVIDKFPISRPNLTFSTLTVSNMSPEDSSIYLCSVAMGGEAFFGQGTRLTVV.

The chain uses TRBV7-9 and TRBJ2-1, with D perhaps TRBD2 (7 bases). The CDR3 totals 18 residues. Trimming shortened V by 8 bases and J by 7 bases, and 30 bases separated the two germline ends. Germline V CDR1 and CDR2: SEHNR, FQNEAQ (reference sequence). CDR3 coding DNA: TGTGCCAGCTCTTCCAGGGGCTACATGCGGGGGCCCGAAAATGAGCAGTTCTTC. Its translation: CASSSRGYMRGPENEQFF.

The chain uses TRBV5-1 and TRBJ1-1; D is perhaps TRBD1 (6 bases). Germline V gene sequence: CDR1 SGHRS, CDR2 YFSETQ. This CDR3 has 12 residues. V was clipped by 2 bases and J by 8 bases, with 10 bases between them. The CDR3 sequence: CASSLSDREAFF. The CDR3 DNA follows: TGCGCCAGCAGCTTATCCGACAGGGAAGCTTTCTTT. Combining the CDR3 with reference TRBV5-1 and TRBJ1-1 gives the whole variable domain KAGVTQTPRYLIKTRGQQVTLSCSPISGHRSVSWYQQTPGQGLQFLFEYFSETQRNKGNFPGRFSGRQFSNSRSEMNVSTLELGDSALYLCASSLSDREAFFGQGTRLTVV.

This clone showed up just a few times. The J gene is TRBJ2-2, the V gene TRBV10-2; 7 bases align to TRBD1. V lost 8 bases and J lost 0; bases outside the gene matches: 3. CDR1 WSHSY and CDR2 SAAADI come from the germline V gene. The CDR3 sequence is 14 residues long. The CDR3 loop is CASRTGANTGELFF. CDR3 in DNA: TGCGCCAGCCGGACAGGCGCGAACACCGGGGAGCTGTTTTTT.

The CDR3 spells CASSFTGRGYGYTF. The CDR3 region has the DNA TGTGCCAGCAGCTTTACAGGGAGAGGCTATGGCTACACCTTC. The rearrangement joins TRBV7-2 to TRBJ1-2, with a possible D match to TRBD1 (6 bases). The V gene lost 3 bases and the J gene lost 4 bases, with 12 bases spanning the gap. CDR1 is SGHTA and CDR2 is FQGNSA in the germline V gene. This CDR3 is built from 14 residues.

This clone has more than one count but fewer than ten. The chain carries TRBV6-2 or TRBV6-3 and TRBJ1-1, with unresolved D. The V and J ends lost 0 bases and 6 bases respectively, with 8 bases between them. The CDR3 sequence is 13 residues long. Germline CDR1 MNHEY, CDR2 SVGEGT. The CDR3 reads CASSYSSRAEAFF. The CDR3 region has the DNA TGTGCCAGCAGTTACTCCAGCCGGGCTGAAGCTTTCTTT.

DNA for the CDR3: TGTGCCAGCAAGTTGTCGGCAGGGACCATGCTCGAAGCTTTCTTT. Translating gives CASKLSAGTMLEAFF. This chain connects TRBV6-5 to TRBJ1-1, with D possibly matching TRBD1 (5 bases). This CDR3 has 15 residues. The V gene lost 7 bases and the J gene lost 8 bases, with 23 bases spanning the gap. Germline V lookup: CDR1 MNHEY, CDR2 SVGAGI.

The V and J genes are TRBV7-2 and TRBJ2-2; no clear D gene. The CDR3 runs 15 residues. Trimming pared 1 base from V and 1 base from J, leaving 7 bases between. Germline assignment: CDR1 SGHTA and CDR2 FQGNSA. This chain's CDR3 is CASSLGFENTGELFF. CDR3 nucleotides: TGTGCCAGCAGCTTAGGTTTTGAGAACACCGGGGAGCTGTTTTTT.

The chain recombines TRBV30 with TRBJ1-2; 9 bases match TRBD1. With 2 bases clipped from V and 3 bases from J, the junction kept 10 bases outside the gene matches. Germline V gene data show CDR1 as GTSNPN and CDR2 as SVGIG (reference sequence). This CDR3 has 16 amino acids. The CDR3 DNA sequence: TGTGCCTGGAGTACTCCGGGACAGGGTAGGCACTATGGCTACACCTTC. Encoded protein: CAWSTPGQGRHYGYTF.

Note on this clone: This may be a read error: a much more frequent sequence differs by one nucleotide. The chain uses TRBV7-8 and TRBJ1-1; D call uncertain. The CDR3 runs to 12 residues. Germline assignment: CDR1 SGHVS and CDR2 FQNEAQ. Trimming took off 4 bases at V and 0 bases at J, with 3 bases between the two ends. For the CDR3, the DNA is TGTGCCAGCAGCTCTATGAACACTGAAGCTTTCTTT. It is translated as CASSSMNTEAFF. The complete variable domain, with remaining parts taken from reference TRBV7-8 and TRBJ1-1, reads GAGVSQSPRYKVAKRGQDVALRCDPISGHVSLFWYQQALGQGPEFLTYFQNEAQLDKSGLPSDRFFAERPEGSVSTLKIQRTQQEDSAVYLCASSSMNTEAFFGQGTRLTVV.

The chain combines TRBV5-4 with TRBJ1-2; D not resolved. V shed 0 bases and J shed 6 bases, with 6 bases lying between them. Germline CDR1 SGHNT, CDR2 YYREEE (reference sequence). The CDR3 runs to 12 residues. In nucleotides, the CDR3 is TGTGCCAGCAGCTTGGGGGGAGATGGCTACACCTTC. Translating gives CASSLGGDGYTF.

The V and J genes are TRBV5-1 and TRBJ2-7, with a tentative D call TRBD1 (6 bases). V lost 4 bases to trimming and J lost 2 bases, with 19 bases between them. Germline lookup yields CDR1 SGHRS and CDR2 YFSETQ. The CDR3 is 16 amino acids. In nucleotides, the CDR3 is TGCGCCAGCAGCCAATCGACAGGATCGACTCCCTACGAGCAGTACTTC. Its translation: CASSQSTGSTPYEQYF.

This clone was seen a handful of times. The gene calls are TRBV7-9 and TRBJ1-5, with D possibly matching TRBD1 (6 bases). Germline CDR1 and CDR2: SEHNR and FQNEAQ (reference sequence). Trimming took 1 base from V and 5 from J, leaving 9 bases between them. This CDR3 region has 14 residues. This chain's CDR3 is CASSLGWTDQPQHF. The CDR3 nucleotides read TGTGCCAGCAGCTTAGGTTGGACAGATCAGCCCCAGCATTTT.

The chain joins TRBV12-5 to TRBJ2-3; no clear D. CDR1 and CDR2 (germline): LGHNT, FRNRAP. The CDR3 totals 18 residues. Trimming shortened V by 6 bases and J by 2 bases, and 24 bases separated the two germline ends. CDR3 in amino acids: CASGQGPKDHSSTDTQYF. In DNA form, the CDR3 reads TGTGCTAGTGGCCAAGGACCGAAAGACCATTCATCCACAGATACGCAGTATTTT.

V is TRBV19 and J is TRBJ2-5; 8 nucleotides match TRBD1. Germline-derived CDR1 and CDR2 are LNHDA and SQIVND (reference sequence). This CDR3 is built from 13 residues. The V gene end was trimmed by 8 bases and the J gene end by 4 bases; junction bases not matched to a gene: 6. The CDR3 sequence is CASSPDRGETQYF. The CDR3 DNA is TGTGCCAGTTCCCCTGACAGGGGAGAGACCCAGTACTTC.

The V call is TRBV14, the J call TRBJ1-4; D gene unclear. The V gene's germline CDR1 is SGHDN and CDR2 FVKESK. V lost 4 bases to trimming and J lost 6 bases, with 9 bases between them. This CDR3 spans 13 amino acids. CDR3 residues: CASSRSPDEKLFF. The CDR3 nucleotides are TGTGCCAGCAGCCGGTCCCCGGATGAAAAACTGTTTTTT.